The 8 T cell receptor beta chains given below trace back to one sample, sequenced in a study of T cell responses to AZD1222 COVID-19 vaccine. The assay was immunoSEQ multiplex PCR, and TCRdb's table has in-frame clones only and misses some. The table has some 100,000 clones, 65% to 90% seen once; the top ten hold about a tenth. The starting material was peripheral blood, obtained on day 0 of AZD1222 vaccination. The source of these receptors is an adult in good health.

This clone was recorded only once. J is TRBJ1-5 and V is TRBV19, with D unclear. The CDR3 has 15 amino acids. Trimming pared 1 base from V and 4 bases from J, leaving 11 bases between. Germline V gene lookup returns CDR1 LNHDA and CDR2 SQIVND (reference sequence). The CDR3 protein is CASSIGPPGNQPQHF. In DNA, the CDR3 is TGTGCCAGTAGTATAGGCCCCCCGGGGAATCAGCCCCAGCATTTT.

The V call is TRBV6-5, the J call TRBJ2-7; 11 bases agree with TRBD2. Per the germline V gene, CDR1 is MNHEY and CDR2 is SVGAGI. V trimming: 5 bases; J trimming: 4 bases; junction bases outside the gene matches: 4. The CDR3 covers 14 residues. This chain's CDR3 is CASSRLAGQYEQYF. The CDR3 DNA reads TGTGCCAGCAGTAGACTAGCGGGGCAGTACGAGCAGTACTTC.

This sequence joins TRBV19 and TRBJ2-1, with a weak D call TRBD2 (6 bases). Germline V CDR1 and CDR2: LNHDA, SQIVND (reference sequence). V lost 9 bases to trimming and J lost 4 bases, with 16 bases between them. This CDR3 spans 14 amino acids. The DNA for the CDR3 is TGTGCCAGCGGACCCCGGGACTTATACAATGAGCAGTTCTTC. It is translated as CASGPRDLYNEQFF.

CDR3 amino acids: CASSSRTGPNEKLFF. The CDR3 DNA reads as TGTGCCAGCAGCTCCAGGACAGGGCCTAATGAAAAACTGTTTTTT. This chain uses TRBV5-4 with TRBJ1-4; 8 bases match TRBD1. The CDR3 runs to 15 residues. Germline V CDR1 and CDR2: SGHNT, YYREEE (reference sequence). Losses at the gene ends were 3 bases for V and 3 bases for J; bases not matched to a gene: 4. Full variable domain (rest looked up from reference TRBV5-4 and TRBJ1-4): ETGVTQSPTHLIKTRGQQVTLRCSSQSGHNTVSWYQQALGQGPQFIFQYYREEENGRGNFPPRFSGLQFPNYSSELNVNALELDDSALYLCASSSRTGPNEKLFFGSGTQLSVL.

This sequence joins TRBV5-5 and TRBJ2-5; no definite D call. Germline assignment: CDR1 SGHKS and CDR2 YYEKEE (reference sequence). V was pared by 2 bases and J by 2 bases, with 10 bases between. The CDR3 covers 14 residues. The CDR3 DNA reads TGTGCCAGCAGCTTCGCGAACGCACAAGAGACCCAGTACTTC. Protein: CASSFANAQETQYF.

The CDR3 is CASSQDERGGINGYTF. Written as DNA, the CDR3 is TGCGCCAGCAGCCAAGATGAGAGAGGGGGTATCAATGGCTACACCTTC. This chain joins TRBV4-1 and TRBJ1-2; tentative D call: TRBD1 (6 bases). The CDR3 is 16 residues long. From germline, CDR1 is MGHRA and CDR2 YSYEKL. V lost 0 bases and J lost 6, with 17 bases in between.

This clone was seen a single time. The CDR3 loop reads CASSGGNGGEKLFF. The CDR3 DNA is TGCGCCAGCTCCGGGGGCAACGGAGGGGAAAAACTGTTTTTT. The chain joins TRBV5-1 to TRBJ1-4, with D possibly TRBD1 on 6 matching bases. V was cut by 7 bases and J by 8 bases, with 18 bases left in between. There are 14 residues in the CDR3. CDR1 SGHRS and CDR2 YFSETQ come from the germline V gene.

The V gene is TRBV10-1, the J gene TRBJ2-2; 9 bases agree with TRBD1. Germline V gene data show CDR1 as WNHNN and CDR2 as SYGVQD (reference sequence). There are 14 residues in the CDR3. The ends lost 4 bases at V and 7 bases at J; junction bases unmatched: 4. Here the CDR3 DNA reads TGCGCCAGCAGTGCCGGGACAGGGAGCGGGGAGCTGTTTTTT. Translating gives CASSAGTGSGELFF.